These 10 T cell receptor beta chains came from one sample sequenced in a study of chemoradiotherapy in HPV16-positive cancers. Sequencing used immunoSEQ multiplex PCR; TCRdb keeps in-frame clones, though not all of them. In the table there are 6,000 or so clones, roughly four fifths of which are singletons. The sample here was taken from a patient who underwent chemoradiotherapy. These receptors were taken from a human donor with HPV-associated anogenital cancer.

The rearrangement links TRBV29-1 to TRBJ2-2, with D possibly TRBD1 on 5 matching bases. The CDR3 totals 14 residues. With 6 bases removed from V and 5 bases from J, the gap between germline ends came to 16 bases. Germline values: CDR1 SQVTM, CDR2 ANQGSEA. For the CDR3, the DNA is TGCAGCGTCCTGACAGCTTTTCCAACCGGGGAGCTGTTTTTT. This sequence encodes CSVLTAFPTGELFF.

The chain couples TRBV28 to TRBJ1-2; D is possibly TRBD1 (5 bases). Trimming stripped 10 bases from V and 12 bases from J, with 24 bases between. The CDR3 consists of 13 residues. Looked up from germline, CDR1 is MDHEN and CDR2 is SYDVKM. The CDR3 loop is CAIVASGLGFHTF. CDR3 nucleotides: TGTGCCATAGTCGCTTCGGGGCTAGGGTTTCACACCTTC.

The gene calls are TRBV4-2 and TRBJ1-1, with 7 bases that match TRBD1. CDR1 LGHNA and CDR2 YNFKEQ come from the germline V gene. This CDR3 region has 18 residues. With 5 bases clipped from V and 5 bases from J, the junction kept 20 bases outside the gene matches. Written as DNA, the CDR3 is TGTGCCAGCAGCGTTCGGGCCGGAGGGGGCGAAGTCAGAACTGAAGCTTTCTTT. This encodes CASSVRAGGGEVRTEAFF.

The gene calls are TRBV10-2 and TRBJ2-7, with TRBD2 identical over 9 bases. Germline CDR1 reads WSHSY; CDR2 reads SAAADI. Trimming took 6 bases from V and 4 from J; bases not matched to a gene: 10. The CDR3 is 15 residues long. CDR3 residues: CASRDKRGAPYEQYF. CDR3 nucleotide sequence: TGCGCCAGCAGGGATAAGCGGGGGGCACCTTACGAGCAGTACTTC.

The genes are TRBV6-6 and TRBJ1-6, with 8 bases lining up with TRBD1. The CDR3 is 16 residues long. V trimming: 0 bases; J trimming: 6 bases; junction bases outside the gene matches: 4. Germline V lookup: CDR1 MNHNY, CDR2 SVGAGI (reference sequence). Written as DNA, the CDR3 is TGTGCCAGCAGTTACTCGGGGACAGGCCTTAATTCACCCCTCCACTTT. This codes for CASSYSGTGLNSPLHF.

This rearrangement joins TRBV29-1 to TRBJ2-3; weak D call: TRBD1 (5 bases). V dropped 7 bases and J dropped 4 bases, with 18 bases sitting between them. The CDR3 runs to 14 residues. Per the germline V gene, CDR1 is SQVTM and CDR2 is ANQGSEA. The CDR3 is CSAEPAREADTQYF. The CDR3 region has the DNA TGCAGCGCAGAGCCGGCCAGGGAAGCAGATACGCAGTATTTT.

The V and J genes are TRBV5-1 and TRBJ1-2; D may be TRBD1 (6 bases). The V end was cut by 0 bases, the J end by 14 bases, with 23 bases between. The CDR3 is made up of 15 amino acids. CDR1 is SGHRS and CDR2 is YFSETQ in the germline V gene. The CDR3 protein is CASSLGEYRDPKLTF. Written as DNA, the CDR3 is TGCGCCAGCAGCTTGGGGGAATACAGGGACCCAAAGTTGACCTTC. The variable domain in full, completed from reference TRBV5-1 and TRBJ1-2, reads KAGVTQTPRYLIKTRGQQVTLSCSPISGHRSVSWYQQTPGQGLQFLFEYFSETQRNKGNFPGRFSGRQFSNSRSEMNVSTLELGDSALYLCASSLGEYRDPKLTFGSGTRLTVV.

The chain employs TRBV5-4 and TRBJ2-1, with D unclear. The V and J ends lost 1 base and 7 bases respectively, with 18 bases between them. CDR3 length: 16 amino acids. Germline V CDR1 and CDR2: SGHNT, YYREEE (reference sequence). This CDR3 is CASSLSGVLRLNEQFF. The CDR3 bases are TGTGCCAGCAGCTTGTCTGGGGTCCTCAGACTGAATGAGCAGTTCTTC.

The chain has TRBV30 and TRBJ1-2; D is uncertain. CDR3 length: 14 residues. V lost 3 bases to trimming and J lost 3 bases, with 14 bases between them. Germline lookup yields CDR1 GTSNPN and CDR2 SVGIG (reference sequence). The CDR3 is CAWRVDSRDYGYTF. DNA of the CDR3: TGTGCCTGGAGGGTGGATAGTCGGGACTATGGCTACACCTTC.

CDR3 sequence reads: CASSPLPTRPTDTQYF. The CDR3 DNA reads TGTGCCAGCAGCCCCCTCCCGACGAGGCCCACAGATACGCAGTATTTT. The gene calls are TRBV5-6 and TRBJ2-3; D is undetermined. From germline, CDR1 is SGHDT and CDR2 YYEEEE. The length of the CDR3 is 16 residues. V gave up 4 bases and J gave up 2 bases, with 17 bases separating them.